The 7 T cell receptor beta chains below come from one sample, sequenced in a study of blood T cells in healthy people across ages. A second PCR of about 7 to 12 cycles used a sample-barcoded 5' primer and a J-beta primer mix. TCRdb re-called the 5' RACE reads through MiXCR, storing one row per CDR3 protein. The sample yields about 1.8 million distinct CDR3 sequences, 49% seen once. The sample consisted of blood. These receptor sequences come from a woman between 40 and 55 years old in good health.

With respect to this clonotype: At one end, the junction sequence differs from germline, possibly due to a read error. The V and J genes are TRBV6-6 and TRBJ1-6, with D possibly matching TRBD1 (6 bases). Per the germline V gene, CDR1 is MNHNY and CDR2 is SVGAGI (reference sequence). CDR3 size: 12 residues. CDR3 sequence: CGSSPRQAHLHF. DNA of the CDR3: TGTGGCAGCAGTCCGAGACAGGCACATCTCCACTTT.

This clonotype was observed a handful of times. The genes are TRBV6-2 or TRBV6-3 and TRBJ2-5; 12 bases are a match to TRBD2. V lost 5 bases and J lost 1; bases outside the gene matches: 5. Germline V gives CDR1 MNHEY, CDR2 SVGEGT. This CDR3 has 16 residues. The CDR3 bases are TGTGCCAGCAGTCACCGGACTAGCGGGGCCCAAGAGACCCAGTACTTC. It specifies CASSHRTSGAQETQYF.

This clonotype has just one count. The chain has TRBV6-2 or TRBV6-3 and TRBJ2-3; perhaps D is TRBD1 or TRBD2 (6 bases each). The CDR3 totals 14 residues. Trimming removed 5 bases at V and 6 bases at J, with 15 bases between. Germline CDR1 is MNHEY and CDR2 is SVGEGT. For the CDR3, the DNA is TGTGCCAGCAGTCACAGGGTTGGAGGGGATACGCAGTATTTT. Its protein product is CASSHRVGGDTQYF.

This clonotype was picked up many times. The chain joins TRBV28 to TRBJ2-3, with TRBD2 as a possible D gene (6 bases). Germline assignment: CDR1 MDHEN and CDR2 SYDVKM. V was shortened by 1 base and J by 4 bases, with 12 bases between the two germline ends. The CDR3 spans 15 residues. CDR3 coding DNA: TGTGCCAGCAGTTTATTCCTAGCGTCTGCAGATACGCAGTATTTT. Encoded protein: CASSLFLASADTQYF.

This chain links TRBV20-1 with TRBJ2-1; possibly TRBD1 for D (6 bases). V lost 7 bases to trimming and J lost 5 bases, with 12 bases between them. Germline values: CDR1 DFQATT, CDR2 SNEGSKA (reference sequence). The CDR3 loop spans 12 amino acids. The CDR3 region has the DNA TGCAGTGGAACGGACAGAAACAATGAGCAGTTCTTC. The encoded protein is CSGTDRNNEQFF.

The chain carries TRBV5-1 and TRBJ2-5; 10 bases map to TRBD1. With 0 bases clipped from V and 11 bases from J, the junction kept 13 bases outside the gene matches. There are 16 residues in the CDR3. The germline V gene has CDR1 SGHRS and CDR2 YFSETQ. Here the CDR3 reads CASSLGQGAPYNEQYF. For the CDR3, the DNA is TGCGCCAGCAGCTTGGGACAGGGGGCCCCCTACAATGAGCAGTACTTC.

V is TRBV2 and J is TRBJ2-3; D call uncertain. Germline V lookup: CDR1 SNHLY, CDR2 FYNNEI. This CDR3 is built from 12 residues. V was trimmed by 10 bases and J by 7 bases, leaving 15 bases between them. CDR3 in DNA: TGTGCCAACGCCCTCAAAGGACATACGCAGTATTTT. Residues: CANALKGHTQYF.